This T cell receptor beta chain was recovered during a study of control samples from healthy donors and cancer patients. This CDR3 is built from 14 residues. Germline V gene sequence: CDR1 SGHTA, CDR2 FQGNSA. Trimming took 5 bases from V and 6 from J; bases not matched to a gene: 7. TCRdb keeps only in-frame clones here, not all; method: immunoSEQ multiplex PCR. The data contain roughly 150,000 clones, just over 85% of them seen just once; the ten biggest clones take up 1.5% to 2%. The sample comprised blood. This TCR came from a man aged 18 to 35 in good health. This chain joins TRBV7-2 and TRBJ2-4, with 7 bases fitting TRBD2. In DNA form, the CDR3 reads TGTGCCAGCAGCCGCCTGACGGGGGGAAACATTCAGTACTTC. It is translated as CASSRLTGGNIQYF.